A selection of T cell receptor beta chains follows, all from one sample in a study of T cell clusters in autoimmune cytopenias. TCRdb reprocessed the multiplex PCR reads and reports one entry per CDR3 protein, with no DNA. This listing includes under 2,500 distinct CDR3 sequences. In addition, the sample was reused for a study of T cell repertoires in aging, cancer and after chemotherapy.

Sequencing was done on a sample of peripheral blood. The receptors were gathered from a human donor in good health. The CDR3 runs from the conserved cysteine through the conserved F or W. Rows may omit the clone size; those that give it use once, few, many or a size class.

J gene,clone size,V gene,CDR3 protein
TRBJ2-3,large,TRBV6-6,CASRSGGSTDTQYF
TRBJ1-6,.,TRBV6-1,CASQDRGTGESPLHF
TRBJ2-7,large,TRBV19,CASSTGHSSYEQYF
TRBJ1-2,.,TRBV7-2,CASSLVDRDYGYTF
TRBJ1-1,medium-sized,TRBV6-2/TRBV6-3,CASSYREWTEAFF
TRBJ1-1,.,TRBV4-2,CASSQDWDRDTEAFF
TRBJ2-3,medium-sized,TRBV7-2,CASSLRSGTGYTDTQYF
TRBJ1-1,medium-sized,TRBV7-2,CASSRQGGNTEAFF
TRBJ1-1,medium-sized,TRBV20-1,CSAPRQLNTEAFF
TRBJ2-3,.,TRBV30,CAWSVGTGTDTQYF
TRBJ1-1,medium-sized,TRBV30,CAWTSGQVNTEAFF
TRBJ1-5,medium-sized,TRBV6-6,CASSYQGRFNQPQHF
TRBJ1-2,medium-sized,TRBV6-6,CASSYNYGYTF
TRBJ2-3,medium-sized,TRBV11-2,CASSSNRDDRQYF
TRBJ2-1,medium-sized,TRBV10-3,CAISERGASSYNEQFF
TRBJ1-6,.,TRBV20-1,CSASWQRRPNPNSPLHF
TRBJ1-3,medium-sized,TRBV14,CASSWALGNTIYF
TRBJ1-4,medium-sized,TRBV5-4,CAITTGDNEKLFF
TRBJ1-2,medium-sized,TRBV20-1,CSARGRTDGNYGYTF
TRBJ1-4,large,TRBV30,CAWSHGQYEKLFF
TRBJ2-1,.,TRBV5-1,CASSLTGGNNEQFF